A single sample gave rise to the 14 T cell receptor beta chains below, sequenced in a study of cytomegalovirus exposure and HLA in healthy donors. Primers for the PCR totalled 60 Vbeta and 13 Jbeta. Data came from immunoSEQ multiplex PCR; TCRdb stores just in-frame clones and leaves some out. The table includes about 140,000 clones, roughly four fifths detected once. The source material was PBMCs. These receptors came from a male donor in good health and CMV-seronegative.

There are a few counts of this clone. This chain uses TRBV29-1 with TRBJ2-5, with TRBD1 identical over 10 bases. Germline V gene data show CDR1 as SQVTM and CDR2 as ANQGSEA. Unmatched junction bases numbered 4, after V lost 7 bases and J lost 2 bases. The CDR3 length is 13 residues. The CDR3 DNA follows: TGCAGCGGGAAGGACAGGGGGCAAGAGACCCAGTACTTC. It translates to CSGKDRGQETQYF.

The genes are TRBV27 and TRBJ2-1, with D perhaps matching TRBD2 (5 bases). From germline, CDR1 is MNHEY and CDR2 SMNVEV (reference sequence). V was cut by 5 bases and J by 6 bases, with 23 bases left in between. The CDR3 consists of 17 residues. CDR3 in DNA: TGTGCCAGCAGTCCCAGCGGTAGCGTTCCCAACCCCAATGAGCAGTTCTTC. Translation gives CASSPSGSVPNPNEQFF.

This clone appeared a single time. Other DNA sequences in the sample encode the same CDR3. V is TRBV28 and J is TRBJ2-7, with TRBD2 matching 8 bases. V gave up 2 bases and J gave up 0 bases; unmatched junction bases: 9. Germline values: CDR1 MDHEN, CDR2 SYDVKM. CDR3 length: 17 amino acids. CDR3 DNA: TGTGCCAGCAGTTTACCCAGCGGGAGAGGCGGCTCCTACGAGCAGTACTTC. It yields the protein CASSLPSGRGGSYEQYF.

The CDR3 nucleotides are TGTGCCAGCAGTTCCTGGCGGGGGGGAGGAACAACTAATGAAAAACTGTTTTTT. Its protein product is CASSSWRGGGTTNEKLFF. This rearrangement joins TRBV27 to TRBJ1-4, with D maybe TRBD1 (5 bases). With 4 bases removed from V and 0 bases from J, the gap between germline ends came to 18 bases. The CDR3 contains 18 residues. Germline CDR1 MNHEY, CDR2 SMNVEV (reference sequence).

The chain carries TRBV6-5 and TRBJ1-4; tentatively, D is TRBD1 (6 bases). The length of the CDR3 is 12 residues. Trimming shortened V by 5 bases and J by 11 bases, and 12 bases separated the two germline ends. Germline values: CDR1 MNHEY, CDR2 SVGAGI. This CDR3 reads CASSPAGAKLFF. CDR3 nucleotide sequence: TGTGCCAGCAGTCCCGCGGGGGCGAAACTGTTTTTT.

The DNA of the CDR3 is TGTGCCATCAGAACGACAGGGCAGGGATCCTACAATGAGCAGTTCTTC. This codes for CAIRTTGQGSYNEQFF. The chain is built from TRBV10-3 and TRBJ2-1; 7 bases are shared with TRBD1. Trimming took 6 bases from V and 1 from J; bases not matched to a gene: 9. The germline V gene has CDR1 ENHRY and CDR2 SYGVKD. This CDR3 contains 16 residues.

This clone came up once. The chain carries TRBV15 and TRBJ2-1; 10 nucleotides match TRBD2. The CDR3 runs 20 residues. Looked up from germline, CDR1 is LNHNV and CDR2 is YYDKDF (reference sequence). After removal of 0 bases from V and 5 bases from J, the junction contained 16 bases not matched to a gene. CDR3 region: CATSREAGTSAIPVNNEQFF. The CDR3 DNA sequence: TGTGCCACCAGCAGAGAAGCCGGGACTAGCGCCATCCCGGTCAACAATGAGCAGTTCTTC.

The genes are TRBV10-3 and TRBJ1-2; 10 positions agree with TRBD1. CDR3 size: 14 residues. With V trimmed by 10 bases and J by 7 bases, 12 bases remained unmatched. Per germline, CDR1 ENHRY and CDR2 SYGVKD. CDR3 coding DNA: TGTGCCACCTGGAGGGACAGGGGAATTTTTGGCTACACCTTC. Protein product: CATWRDRGIFGYTF.

This clone was recorded only once. This chain connects TRBV7-2 to TRBJ2-7; D not certain. The CDR3 is 15 amino acids. V was cut by 0 bases and J by 3 bases, with 12 bases left in between. Germline CDR1 is SGHTA and CDR2 is FQGNSA. The CDR3 DNA is TGTGCCAGCAGCTTAGCGCTTGCGCAAAACTACGAGCAGTACTTC. Residues: CASSLALAQNYEQYF.

The rearrangement uses TRBV27 and TRBJ2-7; D perhaps matches TRBD1 (6 bases). Trimming removed 7 bases from V and 3 bases from J, with 16 bases in between. This CDR3 comprises 14 residues. Germline lookup yields CDR1 MNHEY and CDR2 SMNVEV (reference sequence). The chain's CDR3 is CASKPSARGYEQYF. The DNA for the CDR3 is TGTGCCAGCAAACCTTCCGCCAGGGGCTACGAGCAGTACTTC.

V gene TRBV27 combines with J gene TRBJ2-5; possibly TRBD2 for D (7 bases). The V end was cut by 5 bases, the J end by 2 bases, with 18 bases between. The germline V gene encodes CDR1 MNHEY and CDR2 SMNVEV (reference sequence). CDR3 length: 16 amino acids. The CDR3 loop is CASSGGLAEMQETQYF. CDR3 DNA sequence: TGTGCCAGCAGTGGGGGGCTAGCGGAGATGCAAGAGACCCAGTACTTC.

As concerns this clone: The CDR3 ends on some other residue instead of the conserved phenylalanine or tryptophan, so this is likely a read error. No DNA is shown, since the ends of the CDR3 on it are uncertain; the CDR3 is the one TCRdb lists. This chain joins TRBV6-6 and TRBJ1-2. Per germline, CDR1 MNHNY and CDR2 SVGAGI (reference sequence). The CDR3 sequence runs 12 residues, both termini included. CDR3 loop: CASSYSIGSWTL.

This clone was detected only a few times. The chain uses TRBV7-9 and TRBJ2-3; 8 nucleotides line up with TRBD2. The V gene's germline CDR1 is SEHNR and CDR2 FQNEAQ (reference sequence). The CDR3 sequence is 14 residues long. Trimming at V came to 9 bases and at J to 2 bases, leaving 7 bases not matched to a gene. CDR3 protein: CARRSLADTDTQYF. The CDR3 DNA reads as TGTGCCAGGCGTTCACTAGCGGACACAGATACGCAGTATTTT.

Notes on this clone: Within the sample, other DNA sequences also encode this same CDR3. The chain carries TRBV6-5 and TRBJ2-2; D is undetermined. Germline values: CDR1 MNHEY, CDR2 SVGAGI. V lost 6 bases and J 4 bases, leaving 3 bases between the germline ends. The CDR3 spans 11 residues. The CDR3: CASSSTGELFF. The CDR3 coding sequence is TGTGCCAGCAGCAGCACCGGGGAGCTGTTTTTT.